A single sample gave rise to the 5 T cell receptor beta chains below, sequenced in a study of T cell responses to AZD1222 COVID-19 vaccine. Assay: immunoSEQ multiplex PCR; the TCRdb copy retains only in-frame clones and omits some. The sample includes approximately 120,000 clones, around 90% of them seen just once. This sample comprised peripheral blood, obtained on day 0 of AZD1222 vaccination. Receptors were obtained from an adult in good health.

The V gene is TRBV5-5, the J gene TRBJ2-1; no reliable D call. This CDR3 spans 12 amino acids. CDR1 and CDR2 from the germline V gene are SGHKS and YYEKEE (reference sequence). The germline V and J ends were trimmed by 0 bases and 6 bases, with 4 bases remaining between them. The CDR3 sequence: CASSLDVNEQFF. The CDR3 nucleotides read TGTGCCAGCAGCTTGGACGTCAATGAGCAGTTCTTC. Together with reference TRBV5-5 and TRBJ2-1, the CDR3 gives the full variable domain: DAGVTQSPTHLIKTRGQQVTLRCSPISGHKSVSWYQQVLGQGPQFIFQYYEKEERGRGNFPDRFSARQFPNYSSELNVNALLLGDSALYLCASSLDVNEQFFGPGTRLTVL.

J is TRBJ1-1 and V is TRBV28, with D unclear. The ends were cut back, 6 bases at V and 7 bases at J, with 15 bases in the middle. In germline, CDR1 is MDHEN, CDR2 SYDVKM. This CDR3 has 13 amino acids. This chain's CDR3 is CASRPRTRNEAFF. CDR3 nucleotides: TGTGCCAGCAGACCTAGGACCCGTAATGAAGCTTTCTTT. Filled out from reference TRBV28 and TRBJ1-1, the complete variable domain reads DVKVTQSSRYLVKRTGEKVFLECVQDMDHENMFWYRQDPGLGLRLIYFSYDVKMKEKGDIPEGYSVSREKKERFSLILESASTNQTSMYLCASRPRTRNEAFFGQGTRLTVV.

CDR3 sequence reads: CASSTRTGPYYEQYF. The CDR3 DNA reads TGTGCCAGTAGTACCCGGACTGGACCATACTACGAGCAGTACTTC. The chain employs TRBV19 and TRBJ2-7; D is perhaps TRBD2 (5 bases). The CDR3 has 15 residues. V lost 4 bases and J 3 bases, leaving 16 bases between the germline ends. Germline lookup yields CDR1 LNHDA and CDR2 SQIVND (reference sequence).

The CDR3 reads CASTLYGPSGNTIYF. The CDR3 region has the DNA TGTGCCAGCACCCTATACGGCCCCTCTGGAAACACCATATATTTT. This chain links TRBV6-6 with TRBJ1-3; D not resolved. There are 15 residues in the CDR3. Germline values: CDR1 MNHNY, CDR2 SVGAGI (reference sequence). Trimming stripped 7 bases from V and 0 bases from J, with 13 bases between.

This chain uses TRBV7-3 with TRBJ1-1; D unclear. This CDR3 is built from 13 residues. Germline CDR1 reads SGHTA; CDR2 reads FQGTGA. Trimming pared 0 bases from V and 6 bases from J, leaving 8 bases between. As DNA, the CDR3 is TGTGCCAGCAGCTTAACGCTAGGATCTGAAGCTTTCTTT. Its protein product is CASSLTLGSEAFF.